The present entry profiles one TCR beta chain with its context. This entry comes from a study of cytomegalovirus exposure and HLA in healthy donors. Primers included in the PCR were 60 Vbeta and 13 Jbeta primers. Clones were read by immunoSEQ multiplex PCR, and TCRdb kept only the in-frame ones, dropping some. Of about 190,000 clones in the sample, 78% were seen once. The ends were cut back, 2 bases at V and 0 bases at J, with 12 bases in the middle. The germline V gene encodes CDR1 SGHKS and CDR2 YYEKEE (reference sequence). The CDR3 is 16 amino acids. Sample: PBMCs. V and J are TRBV5-5 and TRBJ1-3; TRBD1 is a possible D gene (6 bases). This receptor was obtained from a woman under 40 in good health and CMV-seropositive. For the CDR3, the DNA is TGTGCCAGCAGCTTCACAGGGACCTTCTCTGGAAACACCATATATTTT. Encoded protein: CASSFTGTFSGNTIYF.